This entry describes one TCR beta chain. Its antigen remains unknown. This specimen belongs to a study of vaccination effects on CD4 cells after COVID-19. ViraFEST expansion of antigen-specific CD4+ T cells with viral peptide pools preceded sequencing. Cultured cells yielded isolated CD4+ T cells after more than nine days. Profiling relied on immunoSEQ multiplex PCR, and the TCRdb table lists in-frame clones only, not all of them. The top ten hold 2% to 2.5% of the sample, which has about 54,000 clones, 65% to 90% seen once. The ends lost 9 bases at V and 2 bases at J; junction bases unmatched: 3. CDR3 length equals 13 residues. Germline CDR1 WSHSY, CDR2 SAAADI.

This chain uses TRBV10-2 with TRBJ1-5; 8 bases fit TRBD1. Here the sequenced sample was CD4+ T cells from PBMCs cultured with HCoV-229E spike peptides, taken before COVID-19 vaccination. This clonotype originated in a human donor who received a COVID-19 vaccine. CDR3 in DNA: TGCGCCAGTGAGGACAGGGGCAATCAGCCCCAGCATTTT. Translating gives CASEDRGNQPQHF.